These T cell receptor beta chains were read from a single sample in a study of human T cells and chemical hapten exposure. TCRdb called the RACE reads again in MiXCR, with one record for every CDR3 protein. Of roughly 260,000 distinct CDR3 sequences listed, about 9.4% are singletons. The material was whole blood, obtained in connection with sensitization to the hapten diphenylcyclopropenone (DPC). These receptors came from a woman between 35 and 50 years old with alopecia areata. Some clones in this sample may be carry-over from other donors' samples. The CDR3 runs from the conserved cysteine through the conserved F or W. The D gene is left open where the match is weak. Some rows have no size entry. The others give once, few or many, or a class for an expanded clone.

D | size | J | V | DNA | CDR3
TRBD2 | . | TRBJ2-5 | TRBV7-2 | TGTGCCAGCAGCTTATGGGCGGGAGGGCAAGAGACCCAGTACTTC | CASSLWAGGQETQYF
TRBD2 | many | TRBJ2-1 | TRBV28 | TGTGCCAGCAGTTCGCACGGGAGGGCCCGCTCCTACAATGAGCAGTTCTTC | CASSSHGRARSYNEQFF
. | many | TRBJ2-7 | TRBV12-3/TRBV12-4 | TGTGCCAGCAGTACCCGCCAGCCGACGGAGCAGTACTTC | CASSTRQPTEQYF
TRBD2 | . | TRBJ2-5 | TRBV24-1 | TGTGCCACAGCGGGAGGGCCGTTCGAGACCCAGTACTTC | CATAGGPFETQYF
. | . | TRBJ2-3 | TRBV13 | TGTGCCAGCAGCTTAGTAGGGCGGGTAGATACGCAGTATTTT | CASSLVGRVDTQYF
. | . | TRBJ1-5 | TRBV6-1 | TGTGCCAGCAGTGAAGGGAGGGCAGGGGGCAATCAGCCCCAGCATTTT | CASSEGRAGGNQPQHF
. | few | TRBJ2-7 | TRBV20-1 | TGCAGTGCTAACCGTTGGGAGCAGTACTTC | CSANRWEQYF
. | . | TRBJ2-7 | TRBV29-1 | TGCAGCGTTGAAGTCGCAGCGGTCTACGAGCAGTACTTC | CSVEVAAVYEQYF
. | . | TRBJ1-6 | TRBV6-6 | TGTGCCAGCAGTCGCCGGGACGCCCCATCACCCCTCCACTTT | CASSRRDAPSPLHF
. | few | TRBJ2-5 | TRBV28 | TGTGCCAGCGCTGAGCAAGAGACCCAGTACTTC | CASAEQETQYF
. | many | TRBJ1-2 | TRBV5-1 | TGCGCCAGCAGCCCGGGACGGACATGGGTCGGCTACACCTTC | CASSPGRTWVGYTF
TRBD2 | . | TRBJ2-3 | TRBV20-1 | TGCAGTGCTCACCGGACTAGCGGGAGCACAGATACGCAGTATTTT | CSAHRTSGSTDTQYF
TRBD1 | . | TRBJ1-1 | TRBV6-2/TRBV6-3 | TGTGCCAGCACCAACAGGGGCGCGGGGTCGTTT | CASTNRGAGSF
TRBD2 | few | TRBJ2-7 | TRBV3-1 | TGTGCCAGCAGCCAACGGGGACTAGCGGGAAGCCCCTACGAGCAGTACTTC | CASSQRGLAGSPYEQYF
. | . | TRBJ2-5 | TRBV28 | TGTGCCAGCAGATCAGGTGGGCCGCTAGAGACCCAGTACTTC | CASRSGGPLETQYF
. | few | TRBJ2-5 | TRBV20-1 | TGCAGTGCTAGAGTGGCAGGCCAAGAGACCCAGTACTTC | CSARVAGQETQYF
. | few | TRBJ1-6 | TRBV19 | TGTGCCAGTAGTATGGACCCGAATTATTCACCCCTCCACTTT | CASSMDPNYSPLHF
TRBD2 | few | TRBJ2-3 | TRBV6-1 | TGTGCCAGCAGTGGAAGCGGGAGGGCCTGGGTGCAGTATTTT | CASSGSGRAWVQYF
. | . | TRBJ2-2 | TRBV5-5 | TGTGCCAGCAGCTTAGGTAGCGTGAACACCGGGGAGCTGTTTTTT | CASSLGSVNTGELFF
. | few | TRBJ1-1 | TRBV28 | TGTGCCAGCAGTTTATGGGGAGGGACTGAAGCTTTCTTT | CASSLWGGTEAFF
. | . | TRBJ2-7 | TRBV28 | TGTGCCAGCAGTTTGCGGGGAATTTACGAGCAGTACTTC | CASSLRGIYEQYF
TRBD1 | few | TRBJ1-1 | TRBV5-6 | TGTGCCAGCAGCACTGGGACAGGGTACGGAGCTTTCTTT | CASSTGTGYGAFF
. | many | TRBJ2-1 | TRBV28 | TGTGCCAGCAGTTTATATCCAGGGAAGAGCTCCTACAATGAGCAGTTCTTC | CASSLYPGKSSYNEQFF
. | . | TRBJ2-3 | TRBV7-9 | TGTGCCACCCATCCCGGGATCGGCACAGATACGCAGTATTTT | CATHPGIGTDTQYF
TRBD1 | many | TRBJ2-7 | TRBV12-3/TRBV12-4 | TGTGCCAGCAGTACGAGGACAGGGGGAGTTGAGCAGTACTTC | CASSTRTGGVEQYF
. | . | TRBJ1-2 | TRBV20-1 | TGCAGTGCTAGAGATCGAGGGGCCTATGGCTACACCTTC | CSARDRGAYGYTF
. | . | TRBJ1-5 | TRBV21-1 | TGTGCCAGCAGCAAAGCCTCCCCATCCTATAGCAATCAGCCCCAGCATTTT | CASSKASPSYSNQPQHF
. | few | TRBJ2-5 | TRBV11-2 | TGTGCCAGCAGCTTCGCCGGACTTAGAGAGACCCAGTACTTC | CASSFAGLRETQYF
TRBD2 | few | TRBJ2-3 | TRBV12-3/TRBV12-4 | TGTGCCAGCAGTCCGGGGGGAAGGGGTGGGACAGATACGCAGTATTTT | CASSPGGRGGTDTQYF